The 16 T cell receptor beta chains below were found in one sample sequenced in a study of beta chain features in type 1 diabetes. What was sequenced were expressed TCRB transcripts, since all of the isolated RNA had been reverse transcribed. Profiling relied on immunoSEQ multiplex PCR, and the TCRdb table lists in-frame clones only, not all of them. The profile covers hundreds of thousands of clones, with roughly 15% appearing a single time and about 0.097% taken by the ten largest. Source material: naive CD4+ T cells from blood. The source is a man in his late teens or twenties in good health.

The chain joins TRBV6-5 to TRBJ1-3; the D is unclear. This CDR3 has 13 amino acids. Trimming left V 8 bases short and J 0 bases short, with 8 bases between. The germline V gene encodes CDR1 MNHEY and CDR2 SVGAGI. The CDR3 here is CASVGSSGNTIYF. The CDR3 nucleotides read TGTGCCAGCGTCGGGAGCTCTGGAAACACCATATATTTT.

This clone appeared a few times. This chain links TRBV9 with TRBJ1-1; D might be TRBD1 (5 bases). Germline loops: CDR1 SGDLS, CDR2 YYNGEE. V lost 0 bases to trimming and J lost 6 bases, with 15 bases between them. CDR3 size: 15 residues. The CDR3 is CASSVAPGTEAEAFF. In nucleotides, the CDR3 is TGTGCCAGCAGCGTAGCACCCGGGACGGAGGCTGAAGCTTTCTTT.

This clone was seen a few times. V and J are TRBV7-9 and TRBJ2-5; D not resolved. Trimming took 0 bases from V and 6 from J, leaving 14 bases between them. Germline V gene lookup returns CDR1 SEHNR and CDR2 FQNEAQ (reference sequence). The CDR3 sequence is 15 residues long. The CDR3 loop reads CASSLAYQNAKTQYF. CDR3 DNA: TGTGCCAGCAGCTTAGCTTATCAGAACGCAAAGACCCAGTACTTC.

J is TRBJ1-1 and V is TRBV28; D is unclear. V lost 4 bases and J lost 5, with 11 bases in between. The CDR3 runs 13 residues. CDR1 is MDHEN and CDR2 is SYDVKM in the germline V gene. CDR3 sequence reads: CASSSGLETEAFF. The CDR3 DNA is TGTGCCAGCAGTTCCGGACTGGAGACTGAAGCTTTCTTT.

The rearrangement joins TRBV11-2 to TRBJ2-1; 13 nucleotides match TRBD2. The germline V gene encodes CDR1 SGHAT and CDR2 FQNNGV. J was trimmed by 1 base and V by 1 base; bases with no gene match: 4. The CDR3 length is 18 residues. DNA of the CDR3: TGTGCCAGCAGCTTAGGACTAGCGGGAGGTCGGTCCTACAATGAGCAGTTCTTC. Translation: CASSLGLAGGRSYNEQFF.

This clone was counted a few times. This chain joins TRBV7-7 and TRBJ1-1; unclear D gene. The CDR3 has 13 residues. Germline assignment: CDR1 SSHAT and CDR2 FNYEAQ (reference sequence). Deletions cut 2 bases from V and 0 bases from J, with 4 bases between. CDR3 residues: CASSLQVNTEAFF. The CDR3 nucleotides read TGTGCCAGCAGCTTACAGGTGAACACTGAAGCTTTCTTT.

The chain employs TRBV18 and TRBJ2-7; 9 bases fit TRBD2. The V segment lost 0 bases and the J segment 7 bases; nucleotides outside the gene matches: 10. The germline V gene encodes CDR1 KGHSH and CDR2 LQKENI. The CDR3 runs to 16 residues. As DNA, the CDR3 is TGTGCCAGCTCACCACCTTCCGGGACTAGCTCGAGAGAGCAGTACTTC. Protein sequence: CASSPPSGTSSREQYF.

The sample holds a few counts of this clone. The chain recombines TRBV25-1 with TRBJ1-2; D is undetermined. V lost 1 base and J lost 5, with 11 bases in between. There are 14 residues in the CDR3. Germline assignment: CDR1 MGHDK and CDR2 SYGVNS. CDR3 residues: CASSELAGLYGYTF. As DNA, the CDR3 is TGTGCCAGCAGTGAATTGGCAGGCCTTTATGGCTACACCTTC.

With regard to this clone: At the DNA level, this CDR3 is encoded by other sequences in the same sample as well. This chain's CDR3 is CASSLGRNTEAFF. The CDR3 DNA sequence: TGTGCCAGCAGCTTAGGGAGAAACACTGAAGCTTTCTTT. J is TRBJ1-1 and V is TRBV7-3; no firm D call. The CDR3 has 13 amino acids. The V gene's germline CDR1 is SGHTA and CDR2 FQGTGA. V gave up 2 bases and J gave up 2 bases, with 6 bases separating them.

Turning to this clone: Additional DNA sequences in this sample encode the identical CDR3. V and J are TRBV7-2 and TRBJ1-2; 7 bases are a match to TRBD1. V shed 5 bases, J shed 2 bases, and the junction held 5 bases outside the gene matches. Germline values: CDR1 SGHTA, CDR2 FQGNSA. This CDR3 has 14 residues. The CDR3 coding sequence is TGTGCCAGCAGCCTCCACAGGGGAAACTATGGCTACACCTTC. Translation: CASSLHRGNYGYTF.

Here the CDR3 DNA reads TGCGCCAGCAGCTTGGTCGGCAGGGACTCCTACGAGCAGTACTTC. Amino acid sequence: CASSLVGRDSYEQYF. The gene calls are TRBV5-1 and TRBJ2-7, with a possible D match to TRBD1 (5 bases). There are 15 residues in the CDR3. Germline CDR1 and CDR2: SGHRS and YFSETQ. Between the trimmed V and J ends, which lost 0 bases and 0 bases, there was a span of 10 bases.

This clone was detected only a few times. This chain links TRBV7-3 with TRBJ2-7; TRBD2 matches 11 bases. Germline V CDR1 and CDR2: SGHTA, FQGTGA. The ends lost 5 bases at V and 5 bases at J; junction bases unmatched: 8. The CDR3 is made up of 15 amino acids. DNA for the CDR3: TGTGCCAGCAGCGAGGGACTAGCGGAAGGAAACGAGCAGTACTTC. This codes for CASSEGLAEGNEQYF.

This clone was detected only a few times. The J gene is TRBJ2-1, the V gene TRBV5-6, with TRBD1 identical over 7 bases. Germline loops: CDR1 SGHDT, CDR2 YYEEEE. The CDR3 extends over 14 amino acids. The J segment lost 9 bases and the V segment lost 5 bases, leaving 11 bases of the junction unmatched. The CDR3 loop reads CASSRVTGVAEQFF. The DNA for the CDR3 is TGTGCCAGCAGTCGAGTCACAGGGGTGGCTGAGCAGTTCTTC.

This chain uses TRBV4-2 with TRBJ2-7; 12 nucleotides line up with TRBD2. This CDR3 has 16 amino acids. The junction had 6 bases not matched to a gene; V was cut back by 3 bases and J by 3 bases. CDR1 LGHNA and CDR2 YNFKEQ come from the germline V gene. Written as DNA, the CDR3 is TGTGCCAGCAGCCATGGACTAGCGGGATCCGTCTACGAGCAGTACTTC. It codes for CASSHGLAGSVYEQYF.

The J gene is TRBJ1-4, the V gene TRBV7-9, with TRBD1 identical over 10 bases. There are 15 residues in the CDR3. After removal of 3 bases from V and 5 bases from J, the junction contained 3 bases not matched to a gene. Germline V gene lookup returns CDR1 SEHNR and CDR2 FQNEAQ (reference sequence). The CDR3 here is CASSFTGQGNEKLFF. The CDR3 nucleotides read TGTGCCAGCAGCTTCACGGGACAGGGGAATGAAAAACTGTTTTTT.

CDR3 amino acids: CASSPRQDSPLHF. The DNA of the CDR3 is TGTGCCAGCTCACCCCGACAGGATTCACCCCTCCACTTT. This chain joins TRBV18 and TRBJ1-6; perhaps TRBD1 as D (6 bases). Trimming removed 3 bases at V and 8 bases at J, with 8 bases between. Germline assignment: CDR1 KGHSH and CDR2 LQKENI. There are 13 residues in the CDR3. The variable domain in full, completed from reference TRBV18 and TRBJ1-6, reads NAGVMQNPRHLVRRRGQEARLRCSPMKGHSHVYWYRQLPEEGLKFMVYLQKENIIDESGMPKERFSAEFPKEGPSILRIQQVVRGDSAAYFCASSPRQDSPLHFGNGTRLTVT.